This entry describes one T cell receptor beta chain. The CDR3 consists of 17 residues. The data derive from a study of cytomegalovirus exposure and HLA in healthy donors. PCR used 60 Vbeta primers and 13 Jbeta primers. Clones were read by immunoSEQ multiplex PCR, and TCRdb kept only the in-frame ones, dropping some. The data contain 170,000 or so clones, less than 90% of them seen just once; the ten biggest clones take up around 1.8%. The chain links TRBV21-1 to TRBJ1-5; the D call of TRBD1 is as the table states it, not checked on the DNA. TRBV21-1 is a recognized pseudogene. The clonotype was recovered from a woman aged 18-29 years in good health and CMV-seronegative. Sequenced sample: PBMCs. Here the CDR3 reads CASSKRRRDRVLQPQHF. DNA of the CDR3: TGTGCCAGCAGCAAAAGAAGACGGGACAGGGTACTTCAGCCCCAGCATTTT.